Below are 30 T cell receptor beta chains sequenced from a single sample in a study of T cells in Graves' hyperthyroidism and ophthalmopathy. Regions amplified from RNA transcripts were the TCR beta CDR3 regions. The TCR CDR3 was amplified in a first-round RT-PCR using the HTBI primer set. MiXCR was run by TCRdb on the multiplex PCR reads, yielding one entry per CDR3 protein. The table shows almost 50,000 distinct CDR3 sequences, with approximately 50% occurring only once. The sequencing input was peripheral blood or thyroid tissue (not recorded which). The receptors derive from a man aged 18 to 29 with Graves' hyperthyroidism.

In its sample, this clonotype was seen once. In nucleotides, the CDR3 is TGTGCCAGCAGCTTACACTCAGCTGCCTCCTACGAGCAGTACTTC. Translating gives CASSLHSAASYEQYF. The chain carries TRBV7-9 and TRBJ2-7; D not resolved. CDR3 length: 15 residues. Trimming shortened V by 2 bases and J by 0 bases, and 11 bases separated the two germline ends. CDR1 and CDR2 from the germline V gene are SEHNR and FQNEAQ (reference sequence).

This clonotype was found once. This sequence joins TRBV10-3 and TRBJ1-6; 9 nucleotides match TRBD1. The V and J ends lost 6 bases and 7 bases, in that order; junction bases with no gene match: 4. Germline-derived CDR1 and CDR2 are ENHRY and SYGVKD. The length of the CDR3 is 14 residues. CDR3 coding DNA: TGTGCCATCAGCTACGGACAGGGGAATTCACCCCTCCACTTT. This codes for CAISYGQGNSPLHF.

This clonotype occurred many times. The chain has TRBV6-1 and TRBJ2-5; possible D gene TRBD1, 6 bases. CDR3 size: 13 residues. The germline V gene encodes CDR1 MNHNS and CDR2 SASEGT. Between the trimmed V and J ends, which lost 4 bases and 1 base, there was a span of 7 bases. The DNA for the CDR3 is TGTGCCAGCAGTGCAGGGGCCCAAGAGACCCAGTACTTC. Translated: CASSAGAQETQYF.

V usage is TRBV20-1 and J usage is TRBJ2-5; either TRBD1 or TRBD2 may fit D (5 bases each). Trimming stripped 5 bases from V and 9 bases from J, with 16 bases between. This CDR3 has 12 amino acids. Germline loops: CDR1 DFQATT, CDR2 SNEGSKA (reference sequence). CDR3 region: CSAGDGNQPQYF. CDR3 DNA sequence: TGCAGTGCTGGGGACGGAAATCAGCCCCAGTACTTC.

In this sample, this clonotype turned up many times. V gene TRBV12-3 or TRBV12-4 combines with J gene TRBJ2-3; the match to TRBD2 covers 14 bases. Unmatched junction bases numbered 3, after V lost 6 bases and J lost 4 bases. The CDR3 sequence is 15 residues long. CDR3 coding DNA: TGTGCCAGCAGACTGACTAGCGGGAGGGCAGATACGCAGTATTTT. Translating it yields CASRLTSGRADTQYF.

In this sample, this clonotype turned up many times. The chain employs TRBV6-1 and TRBJ2-2; weak D call: TRBD2 (6 bases). This CDR3 has 17 residues. The V end lost 7 bases, the J end lost 2 bases, and 20 bases lay between the germline ends. Germline lookup yields CDR1 MNHNS and CDR2 SASEGT. This CDR3 reads CASTGTAGWVNTGELFF. In nucleotides, the CDR3 is TGTGCCAGCACCGGGACGGCGGGGTGGGTAAACACCGGGGAGCTGTTTTTT.

J is TRBJ2-5 and V is TRBV10-3; D is unclear. Trimming cost V 6 bases and J 3 bases, with 11 bases left between them. CDR3 size: 13 residues. Germline V lookup: CDR1 ENHRY, CDR2 SYGVKD. CDR3 protein: CAISLEAEETQYF. The CDR3, as DNA: TGTGCCATCAGCCTAGAGGCCGAAGAGACCCAGTACTTC.

This chain joins TRBV7-7 and TRBJ2-7, with 11 bases matching TRBD2. CDR3 length: 15 residues. Losses at the gene ends were 5 bases for V and 5 bases for J; bases not matched to a gene: 8. Germline V lookup: CDR1 SSHAT, CDR2 FNYEAQ (reference sequence). This chain's CDR3 is CASSTSGRWSDEQYF. The CDR3 nucleotides are TGTGCCAGCAGCACTAGCGGGAGATGGAGTGACGAGCAGTACTTC.

V and J are TRBV24-1 and TRBJ1-5; D unresolved. The germline gives CDR1 KGHDR, CDR2 SFDVKD. V gave up 5 bases and J gave up 4 bases, with 8 bases separating them. The CDR3 consists of 13 residues. The CDR3 loop reads CATSVKENQPQHF. DNA of the CDR3: TGTGCCACCAGTGTGAAGGAGAATCAGCCCCAGCATTTT.

The V gene is TRBV6-1, the J gene TRBJ1-5; 8 bases fit TRBD1. Per the germline V gene, CDR1 is MNHNS and CDR2 is SASEGT. V lost 5 bases and J lost 6; bases outside the gene matches: 12. This CDR3 region has 16 residues. CDR3 sequence (DNA): TGTGCCAGCAGTTACGGGACAGGTCCGATGGTTCAGCCCCAGCATTTT. Translating it yields CASSYGTGPMVQPQHF.

This clonotype was counted between two and nine times. This chain connects TRBV10-3 to TRBJ2-7; TRBD2 aligns across 7 bases. V was pared by 4 bases and J by 0 bases, with 6 bases of the junction left unmatched. CDR1 ENHRY and CDR2 SYGVKD come from the germline V gene. CDR3 size: 15 residues. CDR3 loop: CAISVSSGASYEQYF. In DNA form, the CDR3 reads TGTGCCATCAGTGTCTCTAGCGGAGCCTCCTACGAGCAGTACTTC.

The chain has TRBV7-3 and TRBJ2-7; 9 bases are shared with TRBD1. The CDR3 is 15 residues long. Trimming at V came to 5 bases and at J to 1 base, leaving 6 bases not matched to a gene. Germline-derived CDR1 and CDR2 are SGHTA and FQGTGA. The CDR3 here is CASSLGGTGSYEQYF. CDR3 coding DNA: TGTGCCAGCAGCCTTGGTGGGACAGGGTCCTACGAGCAGTACTTC.

The count of this clonotype is one. This chain links TRBV9 with TRBJ2-2; 9 bases fit TRBD1. Germline loops: CDR1 SGDLS, CDR2 YYNGEE. The V segment lost 4 bases and the J segment 4 bases; nucleotides outside the gene matches: 5. CDR3 length: 15 residues. This CDR3 is CASSTEDRGTGELFF. The CDR3, as DNA: TGTGCCAGCAGCACCGAGGACAGGGGCACCGGGGAGCTGTTTTTT. The whole variable domain, filled in from reference TRBV9 and TRBJ2-2, reads DSGVTQTPKHLITATGQRVTLRCSPRSGDLSVYWYQQSLDQGLQFLIQYYNGEERAKGNILERFSAQQFPDLHSELNLSSLELGDSALYFCASSTEDRGTGELFFGEGSRLTVL.

At least ten counts were recorded for this clonotype. The V gene is TRBV27, the J gene TRBJ1-2, with D possibly TRBD1 on 6 matching bases. CDR3 length equals 13 residues. Germline CDR1 MNHEY, CDR2 SMNVEV (reference sequence). The ends were cut back, 6 bases at V and 6 bases at J, with 14 bases in the middle. Here the CDR3 reads CASRQGSINGYTF. CDR3 nucleotide sequence: TGTGCCAGCAGACAGGGTTCGATCAATGGCTACACCTTC.

This clonotype has just a few counts. The V gene is TRBV7-8, the J gene TRBJ1-4, with D unresolved. The V end lost 1 base, the J end lost 8 bases, and 11 bases lay between the germline ends. Germline loops: CDR1 SGHVS, CDR2 FQNEAQ. The CDR3 covers 14 residues. In DNA, the CDR3 is TGTGCCAGCAGCTTAGGACGGGAATGGGAAAAACTGTTTTTT. Its protein is CASSLGREWEKLFF.

This clonotype was recorded many times. CDR3 DNA sequence: TGCAGTGCCTTTAAAGGCGCCTACGAGCAGTACTTC. It is translated as CSAFKGAYEQYF. This sequence joins TRBV20-1 and TRBJ2-7; no clear D gene. The length of the CDR3 is 12 residues. Germline CDR1 is DFQATT and CDR2 is SNEGSKA (reference sequence). V was cut by 6 bases and J by 2 bases, with 11 bases left in between.

Ten or more counts support this clonotype. The chain employs TRBV29-1 and TRBJ2-7; 10 positions match TRBD1. Germline assignment: CDR1 SQVTM and CDR2 ANQGSEA. This CDR3 is 14 amino acids long. J was trimmed by 2 bases and V by 4 bases; bases with no gene match: 5. The CDR3 loop is CSVVRGTGAYEQYF. The CDR3 DNA sequence: TGCAGCGTTGTAAGGGGGACAGGGGCCTACGAGCAGTACTTC.

In this sample, this clonotype turned up many times. This chain links TRBV5-5 with TRBJ2-2; D is perhaps TRBD2 (5 bases). Trimming took off 5 bases at V and 2 bases at J, with 13 bases between the two ends. The CDR3 is 15 amino acids. Germline V gene data show CDR1 as SGHKS and CDR2 as YYEKEE (reference sequence). The CDR3 loop reads CASSSAGVNTGELFF. DNA for the CDR3: TGTGCCAGCAGTTCCGCCGGGGTAAACACCGGGGAGCTGTTTTTT.

The V call is TRBV20-1, the J call TRBJ2-5, with 7 bases matching TRBD1. The CDR3 extends over 15 amino acids. Trimming at V came to 2 bases and at J to 5 bases, leaving 11 bases not matched to a gene. Germline assignment: CDR1 DFQATT and CDR2 SNEGSKA (reference sequence). The CDR3 is CSARKTGNTGETQYF. For the CDR3, the DNA is TGCAGTGCTAGAAAGACAGGGAACACCGGGGAGACCCAGTACTTC.

This clonotype is labeled as medium-sized. V usage is TRBV7-9 and J usage is TRBJ2-5; D call uncertain. Germline assignment: CDR1 SEHNR and CDR2 FQNEAQ (reference sequence). This CDR3 is 11 amino acids long. The V and J ends lost 10 bases and 4 bases respectively, with 10 bases between them. Here the CDR3 DNA reads TGTGCCACTGAAAATGGAGAGACCCAGTACTTC. It codes for CATENGETQYF.

The genes are TRBV20-1 and TRBJ2-7; the match to TRBD2 covers 9 bases. This CDR3 region has 13 residues. CDR1 and CDR2 (germline): DFQATT, SNEGSKA (reference sequence). This CDR3 is CSPRPSGTYEQYF. The CDR3, as DNA: TGCAGCCCCAGGCCTAGCGGGACATACGAGCAGTACTTC.

The table lists this clonotype with many counts. This chain uses TRBV6-5 with TRBJ2-7; D is perhaps TRBD1 (6 bases). The V end was cut by 0 bases, the J end by 1 base, with 7 bases between. Germline assignment: CDR1 MNHEY and CDR2 SVGAGI. This CDR3 has 14 amino acids. DNA of the CDR3: TGTGCCAGCAGTTACTCGGACAGATCCTACGAGCAGTACTTC. The encoded protein is CASSYSDRSYEQYF.

The chain carries TRBV11-2 and TRBJ2-5; possibly TRBD1 or TRBD2 for D (5 bases each). Germline loops: CDR1 SGHAT, CDR2 FQNNGV. V was cut by 5 bases and J by 1 base, with 14 bases left in between. The CDR3 is made up of 15 amino acids. CDR3 sequence (DNA): TGTGCCAGCAGCAGGATGATAGGGACCCAAGAGACCCAGTACTTC. Residues: CASSRMIGTQETQYF.

This clonotype was recorded at least ten times. The V call is TRBV29-1, the J call TRBJ1-2, with D tentatively TRBD1 (5 bases). CDR3 length equals 14 residues. The V and J ends lost 1 base and 6 bases respectively, with 15 bases between them. CDR1 and CDR2 from the germline V gene are SQVTM and ANQGSEA. The CDR3 region is CSVEAGYTGDGYTF. CDR3 bases: TGCAGCGTTGAAGCTGGGTACACGGGGGATGGCTACACCTTC.

This clonotype has a handful of counts. This chain links TRBV5-5 with TRBJ2-7; D uncertain. This CDR3 region has 12 residues. V dropped 3 bases and J dropped 7 bases, with 11 bases sitting between them. Germline V gene sequence: CDR1 SGHKS, CDR2 YYEKEE (reference sequence). The CDR3 is CASSSPGREQYF. The CDR3 DNA is TGTGCCAGCAGCTCCCCAGGCAGGGAGCAGTACTTC.

The CDR3 spells CSAATGTVYGYTF. CDR3 nucleotide sequence: TGCAGTGCGGCCACCGGGACAGTCTATGGCTACACCTTC. The chain has TRBV20-1 and TRBJ1-2, with 7 bases that match TRBD1. The germline gives CDR1 DFQATT, CDR2 SNEGSKA (reference sequence). This CDR3 comprises 13 residues. V shed 6 bases, J shed 4 bases, and the junction held 8 bases outside the gene matches.

The genes are TRBV2 and TRBJ2-7, with 15 nucleotides matching TRBD2. There are 19 residues in the CDR3. The V segment lost 8 bases and the J segment 5 bases; nucleotides outside the gene matches: 19. Germline lookup yields CDR1 SNHLY and CDR2 FYNNEI. CDR3 DNA: TGTGCCAGCTCAGAGCTCCTGCCGGGACTAGCGGGAGGAGCAGACGAGCAGTACTTC. Its protein is CASSELLPGLAGGADEQYF.

This clonotype was seen repeatedly, ten times or more. The V call is TRBV9, the J call TRBJ1-1; possibly TRBD1 for D (6 bases). Germline V CDR1 and CDR2: SGDLS, YYNGEE. The CDR3 sequence is 14 residues long. With 5 bases removed from V and 3 bases from J, the gap between germline ends came to 14 bases. CDR3 amino acids: CASSIEGGDTEAFF. CDR3 in DNA: TGTGCCAGCAGTATAGAGGGGGGGGACACTGAAGCTTTCTTT.

A word on this clonotype: This is likely a read error, given that the CDR3 carries no conserved phenylalanine or tryptophan at its end. The DNA is omitted, as the CDR3 cannot be located on it reliably, and the CDR3 follows TCRdb's listing. The V gene is TRBV2, the J gene TRBJ1-1. Germline CDR1 and CDR2: SNHLY and FYNNEI. 19 amino acids form the CDR3, both terminal residues included. CDR3 region: CASSTLMGYTFGSGTEAFL.

This chain connects TRBV15 to TRBJ2-6; the match to TRBD1 covers 7 bases. V shed 8 bases, J shed 4 bases, and the junction held 8 bases outside the gene matches. The CDR3 totals 15 residues. Germline values: CDR1 LNHNV, CDR2 YYDKDF (reference sequence). CDR3 region: CATRRQGEGANVLTF. Here the CDR3 DNA reads TGTGCCACCCGTCGACAGGGAGAAGGGGCCAACGTCCTGACTTTC.